This T cell receptor beta chain stems from a study of T cell clonotyping in hematopoietic cell transplantation (dated by TCRdb to the early 2020s). Regarding the complete study: In the study, 135 blood samples were gathered from 35 consecutive transplant recipients and their related donors. Recruitment of patients ran from September 2015 to early 2017, and follow-up continued until late 2020 or until death. Results the study describes overall, beyond this receptor: Donor and pretransplant recipient Inverse Simpson Index values predicted broader posttransplant TCR repertoire diversity. After transplant, TCR diversity in recipients dropped, and pathologically expanded clonotypes climbed progressively between day 30 and day 180. Sample size was limited, and cells were not sorted, so CD4 and CD8 repertoire contributions could not be separated. Only a small fraction of recipient repertoires overlapped donor repertoires, with over 97% appearing de novo at the given depth.

The CDR3 runs 13 amino acids, cysteine and phenylalanine included. Only CDR3 DNA is held: 39 bases, read in frame from base 1. The trim is 5 bases for V and 5 bases for J, with a gap of 13 bases between the germline ends. CDR1 and CDR2 are drawn from the germline V gene: MNHEY, SVGAGI. Blood samples for TCR beta sequencing were provided by related transplant donors. Nuclei Lysis Solution was used to extract genomic DNA from fresh or cryopreserved unfractionated peripheral blood mononuclear cells. TCR beta CDR3 regions were amplified from genomic DNA with the immunoSEQ assay, a bias-controlled multiplex PCR using V- and J-specific primers. In a second PCR step, a proprietary barcode and Illumina adapter sequences were attached to the CDR3 amplicons. An Illumina MiSeq instrument was used to sequence the CDR3 libraries. The authors' analysis ran thus. Export and quality control were done with immunoSEQ Analyzer 3.0, while downstream analyses used R Bioconductor and Immunarch. Only productive rearrangements within the normalized downsampled data set were used in the calculation of repertoire metrics. In the normalized cohort, clonotypes with more than 5 templates were defined as pathologically expanded. The Inverse Simpson Index was used to measure repertoire diversity. To capture all clonotypes, CMV-specificity analyses were performed on the non-normalized data set. Entries here come from immuneACCESS through TCRdb and include only in-frame sequences with V and J called. Some clones fail to appear in such tables; in the studies checked, an unresolved V gene covers under half of the shortfall, and the cause of the remainder is unknown. The D gene and trimming were derived from the DNA, and the V and J assignments and clone size from that table. The sample has about 4,800 clones on record, around 90% of them singletons. The ten largest clones capture around 4.6% of the sample.

Notes on this clone: What antigen it recognizes has not been identified. No qualities accompany the bases; no much larger clone lies one base away.

The rearrangement combines TRBV6-5 with TRBJ2-7; the D gene may be TRBD1 or TRBD2, since each aligns over 5 bases. The sample taken for sequencing was peripheral blood mononuclear cells. The sequence came from a middle-aged man in good health. Some clones in this sample may be carry-over from other donors' samples. The CDR3 in this case is CASSRSRGDEQYF. The bases are TGTGCCAGCAGTAGGAGTAGGGGAGACGAGCAGTACTTC.